Shown below are 25 T cell receptor beta chains from a single sample sequenced in a study of cytomegalovirus exposure and HLA in healthy donors. Clones were sequenced by immunoSEQ multiplex PCR, and TCRdb holds only the in-frame ones, with some missing. The sample holds about 130,000 clones, under 90% seen once. Sequencing used PBMCs. Receptors were obtained from a woman aged 18-35 years in good health and CMV-seronegative.

The chain recombines TRBV4-1 with TRBJ2-5; 7 positions agree with TRBD2. The V gene end was trimmed by 3 bases and the J gene end by 2 bases; junction bases not matched to a gene: 6. The CDR3 covers 15 residues. Germline CDR1 and CDR2: MGHRA and YSYEKL. Here the CDR3 DNA reads TGCGCCAGCAGCCACATACTAGCGATACAAGAGACCCAGTACTTC. It encodes CASSHILAIQETQYF.

The V and J genes are TRBV4-1 and TRBJ1-2, with D possibly matching TRBD1 (6 bases). Germline V gives CDR1 MGHRA, CDR2 YSYEKL. Deletions cut 1 base from V and 2 bases from J, with 14 bases between. This CDR3 comprises 16 residues. The CDR3 nucleotides read TGCGCCAGCAGCCAAGTCGGGGGGCCATTCAACTATGGCTACACCTTC. This encodes CASSQVGGPFNYGYTF.

This sequence joins TRBV27 and TRBJ2-7, with a weak D call TRBD2 (6 bases). Trimming stripped 5 bases from V and 6 bases from J, with 17 bases between. Germline V gives CDR1 MNHEY, CDR2 SMNVEV (reference sequence). The CDR3 covers 14 residues. CDR3 sequence reads: CASSRGRVGGEQYF. The CDR3, as DNA: TGTGCCAGCAGTCGGGGCAGGGTCGGGGGCGAGCAGTACTTC.

The V call is TRBV11-2, the J call TRBJ2-5; D is possibly TRBD2 (5 bases). Trimming took 7 bases from V and 3 from J, leaving 21 bases between them. This CDR3 is 16 amino acids long. Germline CDR1 is SGHAT and CDR2 is FQNNGV. Here the CDR3 reads CASTLLSGWGKETQYF. The CDR3 DNA reads TGTGCCAGCACCCTCCTGTCGGGGTGGGGAAAAGAGACCCAGTACTTC.

The V gene is TRBV5-1, the J gene TRBJ2-1; a possible D gene is TRBD2 (6 bases). Deletions cut 0 bases from V and 10 bases from J, with 14 bases between. The germline gives CDR1 SGHRS, CDR2 YFSETQ. The CDR3 sequence is 14 residues long. CDR3 bases: TGCGCCAGCAGCTTGGTAGGGCGGGACGGGGAGCAGTTCTTC. This codes for CASSLVGRDGEQFF.

This chain connects TRBV5-1 to TRBJ2-1; 12 nucleotides align to TRBD2. Germline V lookup: CDR1 SGHRS, CDR2 YFSETQ. The length of the CDR3 is 13 residues. The J segment lost 10 bases and the V segment lost 5 bases, leaving 4 bases of the junction unmatched. This CDR3 reads CASRLAGGGEQFF. CDR3 nucleotide sequence: TGCGCCAGCAGACTAGCGGGAGGAGGCGAGCAGTTCTTC.

The chain uses TRBV7-9 and TRBJ2-7; 9 bases agree with TRBD2. The CDR3 is 16 amino acids. Trimming took 6 bases from V and 0 from J; bases not matched to a gene: 9. The germline gives CDR1 SEHNR, CDR2 FQNEAQ (reference sequence). The CDR3, as DNA: TGTGCCAGCAGTCAAGGCGGGAGGGGGAGCTCCTACGAGCAGTACTTC. This sequence encodes CASSQGGRGSSYEQYF. Complete variable domain (other parts from reference TRBV7-9 and TRBJ2-7): DTGVSQNPRHKITKRGQNVTFRCDPISEHNRLYWYRQTLGQGPEFLTYFQNEAQLEKSRLLSDRFSAERPKGSFSTLEIQRTEQGDSAMYLCASSQGGRGSSYEQYFGPGTRLTVT.

The sample holds many counts of this clone. Other nucleotide sequences in the sample specify the same CDR3. The chain recombines TRBV5-4 with TRBJ2-5; 10 nucleotides agree with TRBD2. Per the germline V gene, CDR1 is SGHNT and CDR2 is YYREEE (reference sequence). With 5 bases clipped from V and 5 bases from J, the junction kept 3 bases outside the gene matches. The CDR3 covers 13 residues. CDR3 region: CASSPSGSETQYF. In DNA, the CDR3 is TGTGCCAGCAGTCCTAGCGGGAGCGAGACCCAGTACTTC. Complete variable domain (other parts from reference TRBV5-4 and TRBJ2-5): ETGVTQSPTHLIKTRGQQVTLRCSSQSGHNTVSWYQQALGQGPQFIFQYYREEENGRGNFPPRFSGLQFPNYSSELNVNALELDDSALYLCASSPSGSETQYFGPGTRLLVL.

The CDR3: CASSIDRGAQYEQYF. CDR3 DNA: TGTGCCAGTAGTATCGACAGGGGGGCACAGTACGAGCAGTACTTC. The V gene is TRBV19, the J gene TRBJ2-7; 9 nucleotides line up with TRBD1. CDR1 LNHDA and CDR2 SQIVND come from the germline V gene (reference sequence). Germline trimming cut 3 bases from V and 4 bases from J; bases unmatched to any gene: 7. There are 15 residues in the CDR3. The full variable domain, its missing parts supplied by reference TRBV19 and TRBJ2-7, is DGGITQSPKYLFRKEGQNVTLSCEQNLNHDAMYWYRQDPGQGLRLIYYSQIVNDFQKGDIAEGYSVSREKKESFPLTVTSAQKNPTAFYLCASSIDRGAQYEQYFGPGTRLTVT.

This clone was observed a few times. This chain joins TRBV5-6 and TRBJ2-1; D gene ambiguous. The CDR3 length is 17 residues. Germline assignment: CDR1 SGHDT and CDR2 YYEEEE. V was trimmed by 0 bases and J by 0 bases, leaving 13 bases between them. The CDR3 DNA sequence: TGTGCCAGCAGCTTGGGTGACTTTCTGAGCTCCTACAATGAGCAGTTCTTC. Protein product: CASSLGDFLSSYNEQFF.

CDR3 bases: TGTGCCAGCAGTTTCATACGGGTGCGAGCCACTGAAGCTTTCTTT. This translates into CASSFIRVRATEAFF. V is TRBV27 and J is TRBJ1-1; D gene unclear. V shed 3 bases and J shed 4 bases, with 15 bases lying between them. This CDR3 region has 15 residues. Germline V gene sequence: CDR1 MNHEY, CDR2 SMNVEV (reference sequence).

The gene calls are TRBV16 and TRBJ2-7; D not resolved. The germline V gene encodes CDR1 KGHSY and CDR2 FQNENV. The CDR3 is made up of 14 amino acids. The V end lost 2 bases, the J end lost 0 bases, and 8 bases lay between the germline ends. The CDR3 spells CASSQEDVSYEQYF. As DNA, the CDR3 is TGTGCCAGCAGCCAAGAGGATGTCTCCTACGAGCAGTACTTC. The full variable domain, its missing parts supplied by reference TRBV16 and TRBJ2-7, is GEEVAQTPKHLVRGEGQKAKLYCAPIKGHSYVFWYQQVLKNEFKFLISFQNENVFDETGMPKERFSAKCLPNSPCSLEIQATKLEDSAVYFCASSQEDVSYEQYFGPGTRLTVT.

The rearrangement joins TRBV5-1 to TRBJ2-1; weak D call: TRBD2 (5 bases). Trimming cost V 2 bases and J 0 bases, with 9 bases left between them. Germline V CDR1 and CDR2: SGHRS, YFSETQ. This CDR3 region has 15 residues. The CDR3 region has the DNA TGCGCCAGCAGCTTAGAGCGGAGCTCCTACAATGAGCAGTTCTTC. Translating it yields CASSLERSSYNEQFF.

This chain joins TRBV6-5 and TRBJ1-2, with TRBD1 matching over 11 bases. Germline V gene lookup returns CDR1 MNHEY and CDR2 SVGAGI. V was pared by 7 bases and J by 3 bases, with 7 bases of the junction left unmatched. CDR3 size: 15 residues. The CDR3 DNA reads TGTGCCAGCAACGGACAGGGGGCGGGGGACTATGGCTACACCTTC. Its protein product is CASNGQGAGDYGYTF.

CDR3 protein: CASSWGTSGALDTQYF. The CDR3 nucleotides read TGTGCCAGCAGCTGGGGGACTAGCGGGGCCCTGGATACGCAGTATTTT. J is TRBJ2-3 and V is TRBV5-6, with TRBD2 identical over 13 bases. Germline CDR1 is SGHDT and CDR2 is YYEEEE. There are 16 residues in the CDR3. Trimming removed 3 bases from V and 6 bases from J; junction bases left unmatched: 7.

The chain is built from TRBV19 and TRBJ1-2; unclear D gene. The V gene lost 2 bases and the J gene lost 3 bases, with 7 bases spanning the gap. Germline V CDR1 and CDR2: LNHDA, SQIVND (reference sequence). The CDR3 consists of 13 residues. DNA of the CDR3: TGTGCCAGTAGTATATCGGGGTACTATGGCTACACCTTC. It translates to CASSISGYYGYTF.

V is TRBV19 and J is TRBJ2-7; perhaps TRBD2 as D (6 bases). Trimming left V 2 bases short and J 7 bases short, with 12 bases between. Germline V gene sequence: CDR1 LNHDA, CDR2 SQIVND (reference sequence). CDR3 length: 13 amino acids. Written as DNA, the CDR3 is TGTGCCAGTAGTATAACAGGACTACAGGAGCAGTACTTC. This sequence encodes CASSITGLQEQYF.

V gene TRBV4-1 combines with J gene TRBJ1-2; 10 bases agree with TRBD1. Germline CDR1 reads MGHRA; CDR2 reads YSYEKL. The ends lost 3 bases at V and 8 bases at J; junction bases unmatched: 15. The CDR3 is made up of 17 amino acids. Here the CDR3 reads CASSHPRTGGRPQGYTF. CDR3 nucleotides: TGCGCCAGCAGCCATCCGCGGACAGGGGGGCGACCACAGGGCTACACCTTC.

Turning to this clone: Within the sample, other DNA sequences also encode this same CDR3. The chain uses TRBV6-1 and TRBJ1-2; no clear D gene. CDR1 MNHNS and CDR2 SASEGT come from the germline V gene. The V and J ends lost 5 bases and 8 bases respectively, with 9 bases between them. The CDR3 extends over 11 amino acids. The CDR3 sequence is CASSLSVGYTF. The CDR3 DNA reads TGTGCCAGCAGTCTATCCGTGGGCTACACCTTC.

This rearrangement joins TRBV7-8 to TRBJ2-5, with 13 bases identical to TRBD2. Germline-derived CDR1 and CDR2 are SGHVS and FQNEAQ. V shed 5 bases and J 7 bases; nucleotides not matched to a gene: 7. This CDR3 has 15 residues. CDR3 amino acids: CASSTGLAGVVTQYF. DNA for the CDR3: TGTGCCAGCAGCACCGGACTAGCGGGAGTTGTGACCCAGTACTTC.

The gene calls are TRBV5-1 and TRBJ2-2; 11 bases fit TRBD1. Germline loops: CDR1 SGHRS, CDR2 YFSETQ. V shed 2 bases and J 3 bases; nucleotides not matched to a gene: 3. The CDR3 length is 16 residues. Here the CDR3 reads CASSFPGQGDTGELFF. The CDR3 DNA reads as TGCGCCAGCAGCTTCCCGGGACAGGGGGACACCGGGGAGCTGTTTTTT. The whole variable domain, filled in from reference TRBV5-1 and TRBJ2-2, reads KAGVTQTPRYLIKTRGQQVTLSCSPISGHRSVSWYQQTPGQGLQFLFEYFSETQRNKGNFPGRFSGRQFSNSRSEMNVSTLELGDSALYLCASSFPGQGDTGELFFGEGSRLTVL.

CDR3 coding DNA: TGTGCCAGCTCACCACCCCCTACTCAAGAGACCCAGTACTTC. Its translation: CASSPPPTQETQYF. The V call is TRBV18, the J call TRBJ2-5; D ambiguous. The V end was cut by 0 bases, the J end by 2 bases, with 7 bases between. The CDR3 is made up of 14 amino acids. Per the germline V gene, CDR1 is KGHSH and CDR2 is LQKENI.

V is TRBV19 and J is TRBJ2-1; D possibly corresponds to TRBD2 (6 bases). Germline CDR1 and CDR2: LNHDA and SQIVND (reference sequence). The CDR3 extends over 14 amino acids. Trimming took 7 bases from V and 5 from J, leaving 15 bases between them. In DNA form, the CDR3 reads TGTGCCAGTACACCGACCGGGAGCCACAATGAGCAGTTCTTC. Its translation: CASTPTGSHNEQFF.

The gene calls are TRBV29-1 and TRBJ1-1; possibly TRBD1 for D (6 bases). The CDR3 is made up of 13 amino acids. Germline values: CDR1 SQVTM, CDR2 ANQGSEA. The germline V and J ends were trimmed by 8 bases and 0 bases, with 13 bases remaining between them. The CDR3: CSFIGGVNTEAFF. CDR3 coding DNA: TGCAGCTTTATAGGGGGGGTGAACACTGAAGCTTTCTTT.

The chain combines TRBV5-4 with TRBJ2-7; 7 positions agree with TRBD1. Unmatched junction bases numbered 7, after V lost 2 bases and J lost 5 bases. Germline V lookup: CDR1 SGHNT, CDR2 YYREEE (reference sequence). The CDR3 has 14 residues. CDR3 amino acids: CASSFQTGSHEQYF. CDR3 DNA: TGTGCCAGCAGCTTCCAGACAGGGTCCCACGAGCAGTACTTC.